The clone carrying this T cell receptor beta chain was counted a few times. Its antigen is unknown. Sequenced with the Oncomine TCR Beta short-read assay was DNA taken from cultured CD4+ T cells. TCRdb re-called the PCR reads with MiXCR, one entry per CDR3 protein. The table has about 7,800 distinct CDR3 sequences, over 35% seen once. Treatment defined: roughly 10-day PBMC culture with coronavirus spike peptide pools or control peptides (ViraFEST assay). Pre-COVID-19 pandemic sampling (2011-2018) yielded the unexposed donor's CD4+ T cells. The record originates from a study of vaccination and CD4 T cells after COVID-19. On the study more broadly: Samples taken post-COVID came a median about 100 days after diagnosis, ranging from 35 to 161. Collection of post-vaccine samples followed dose two by a median roughly 72 days, spanning a range of 14 to 241. The authors used overlapping spike peptides from SARS-CoV-2, HCoV-NL63, HCoV-OC43 and HCoV-229E to stimulate cells.

Looked up from germline, CDR1 is MNHNS and CDR2 is SASEGT. With 1 base removed from V and 9 bases from J, the gap between germline ends came to 7 bases. This CDR3 spans 12 amino acids. Study-level findings and limits: The rise in median SARS-CoV-2-reactive clonotypes, from around 20 to 38, was not significant.

Sequencing used CD4+ T cells from blood, cultured in vitro. This chain joins TRBV6-1 and TRBJ1-5; unclear D gene. The sequence came from a human donor in good health. The CDR3 reads CASSEGGRPQHF. CDR3 nucleotide sequence: TGTGCCAGCAGTGAAGGAGGGCGGCCCCAGCATTTT.